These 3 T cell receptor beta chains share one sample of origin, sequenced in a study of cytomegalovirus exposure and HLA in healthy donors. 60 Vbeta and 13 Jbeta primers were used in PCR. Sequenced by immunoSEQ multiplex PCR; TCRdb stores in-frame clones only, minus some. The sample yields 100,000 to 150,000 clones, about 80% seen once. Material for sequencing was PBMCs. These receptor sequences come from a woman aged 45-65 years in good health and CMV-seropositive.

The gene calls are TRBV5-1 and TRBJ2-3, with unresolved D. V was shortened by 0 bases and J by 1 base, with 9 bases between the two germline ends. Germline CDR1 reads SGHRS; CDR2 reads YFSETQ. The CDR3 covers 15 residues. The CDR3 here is CASSLGSSGTDTQYF. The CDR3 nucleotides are TGCGCCAGCAGCTTGGGGTCTTCGGGCACAGATACGCAGTATTTT.

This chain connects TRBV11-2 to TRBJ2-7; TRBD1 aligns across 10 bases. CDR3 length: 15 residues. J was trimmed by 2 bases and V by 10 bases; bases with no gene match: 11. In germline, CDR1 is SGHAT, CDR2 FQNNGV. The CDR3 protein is CANTVTGTGAYEQYF. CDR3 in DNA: TGTGCCAACACCGTTACCGGGACAGGGGCCTACGAGCAGTACTTC.

The CDR3 bases are TGTGCCAGCAGCTTAGGTGACAGGGTGCATTTT. Its translation is CASSLGDRVHF. The rearrangement uses TRBV7-2 and TRBJ1-5; 7 nucleotides agree with TRBD1. With 1 base clipped from V and 15 bases from J, the junction kept 3 bases outside the gene matches. The CDR3 covers 11 residues. CDR1 is SGHTA and CDR2 is FQGNSA in the germline V gene.